The clone carrying this TCR beta chain was counted at least ten times. Amplification yielded TCR beta CDR3 regions, with RNA transcripts as the source. HTBI primers drove first-round RT-PCR of the TCR CDR3. MiXCR, run by TCRdb on the multiplex PCR reads, gives a single entry per CDR3 protein. This table has about 290,000 distinct CDR3 sequences, approximately 13% appearing once. This sample is drawn from a study of T cells in Graves' hyperthyroidism and ophthalmopathy. Germline V gene data show CDR1 as DFQATT and CDR2 as SNEGSKA (reference sequence). This CDR3 comprises 13 residues. V lost 3 bases and J lost 4, with 13 bases in between.

This rearrangement joins TRBV20-1 to TRBJ2-7, with TRBD1 as a possible D gene (6 bases). The receptor's source is a woman in her thirties or forties with Graves' hyperthyroidism. Sample: blood. CDR3 sequence (DNA): TGCAGTGCTAGGGCGCTAGGGGGTTACGAGCAGTACTTC. Its protein is CSARALGGYEQYF.